The entry below gives a single T cell receptor (beta chain) sequence along with its context. This sample is drawn from a study of CD8 T cells in Susac syndrome. From germline, CDR1 is SNHLY and CDR2 FYNNEI. Germline trimming cut 6 bases from V and 2 bases from J; bases unmatched to any gene: 3. The CDR3 is 13 residues long. cDNA came from roughly 0.53 to 1 ug RNA primed by random hexamers. TCRdb passed the immunoSEQ multiplex PCR reads through MiXCR, listing each CDR3 protein once. The sample has tens of thousands of distinct CDR3 sequences; 80% to 95% are singletons. The sequencing sample was made of CD8+ T cells from PBMCs. The chain couples TRBV2 to TRBJ2-7, with 8 bases matching TRBD1. This TCR came from a human donor in good health. The DNA for the CDR3 is TGTGCCAGCAGAGGACAGGGAACCTACGAGCAGTACTTC. It translates to CASRGQGTYEQYF.